This T cell receptor (beta chain) was observed in a study of CD8 T cells in Susac syndrome. Study summary: About 6 sequenced Susac syndrome patients had clinically active disease, while about 8 were in remission.

Random hexamers were used to reverse transcribe an amount of about 0.45 to 1 ug RNA. The TCR beta CDR3 was amplified by immunoSEQ multiplex PCR across 54 Vbeta, 13 Jbeta. TCRdb independently ran MiXCR on the immunoSEQ multiplex PCR reads; one entry per CDR3 protein. The sample has about 240,000 distinct CDR3 sequences; 95% to 97% are singletons. TCR beta sequencing covered blood CD8+ and CD4+ T cells. Germline V gives CDR1 MGHDK, CDR2 SYGVNS. This CDR3 contains 10 residues. Trimming took off 11 bases at V and 0 bases at J, with 5 bases between the two ends. The chain couples TRBV25-1 to TRBJ2-7; D unclear. This receptor was taken from a human donor with Susac syndrome. Sequences were obtained from CD4+ T cells from PBMCs. CDR3 residues: CACSSYEQYF. DNA of the CDR3: TGTGCCTGTAGCTCCTACGAGCAGTACTTC.